Sequencing of this TCR beta chain was carried out in a study of T cells in Graves' hyperthyroidism and ophthalmopathy. Notes on the study in general: Ophthalmopathy was predicted by the model a median of approximately 6.6 months ahead of onset. Blood also contained most expanded thyroid clonotypes above 0.001.

RNA transcripts gave rise to amplified TCR beta CDR3 regions. The study used the HTBI primer set for a first-round RT-PCR of the TCR CDR3. TCRdb passed the multiplex PCR reads through MiXCR, listing each CDR3 protein once. The repertoire has 250,000 or so distinct CDR3 sequences, over 15% of them found once; the top ten carry around 28%. PBMCs were sourced from over 8.5 ml fresh peripheral blood. This clonotype was seen many times. Its cognate antigen is unknown. The CDR3 extends over 15 amino acids. Germline V lookup: CDR1 LNHDA, CDR2 SQIVND (reference sequence). V lost 4 bases to trimming and J lost 5 bases; unmatched junction nucleotides: 9.

Sample: blood. The chain is built from TRBV19 and TRBJ1-1; 8 bases line up with TRBD1. This clonotype was sampled from a woman between 18 and 29 years old with Graves' ophthalmopathy. The CDR3 region has the DNA TGTGCCAGTAGTAGACTGGGACAGGAGGGTACTGAAGCTTTCTTT. Its protein product is CASSRLGQEGTEAFF.